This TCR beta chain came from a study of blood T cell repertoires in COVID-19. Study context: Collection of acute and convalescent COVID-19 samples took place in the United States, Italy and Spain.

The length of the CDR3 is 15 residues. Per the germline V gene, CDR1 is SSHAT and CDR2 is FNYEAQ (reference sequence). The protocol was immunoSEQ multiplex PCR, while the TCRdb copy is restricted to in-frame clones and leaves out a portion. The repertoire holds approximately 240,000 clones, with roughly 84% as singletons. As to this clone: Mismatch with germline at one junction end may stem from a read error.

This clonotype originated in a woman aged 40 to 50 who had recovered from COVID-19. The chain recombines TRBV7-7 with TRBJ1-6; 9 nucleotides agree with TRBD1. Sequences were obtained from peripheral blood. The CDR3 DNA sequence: TGTGCTAGCAGCCCCCGACAGGGGGAGAATTCACCCCTCCACTTT. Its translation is CASSPRQGENSPLHF.